This TCR beta chain was documented in a study of technical replicates of blood from a few donors (dated by TCRdb to 2016 to 2017). There are 15 amino acids in the CDR3, from cysteine to phenylalanine inclusive. The retained sequence is limited to the CDR3, 45 bases, with the frame set at the first base. The junction carries 13 bases between V and J, which are trimmed by 5 bases and 0 bases respectively. The germline V gene encodes CDR1 SGHTA and CDR2 FQGNSA. Regarding this clone: No antigen is known for it. No base-level quality is on record; no much larger clone is a single base apart.

The library was obtained by the immunoSEQ multiplex PCR assay. Entries here come from immuneACCESS through TCRdb and include only in-frame sequences with V and J called. Some clones fail to appear in such tables; in the studies checked, an unresolved V gene covers under half of the shortfall, and the cause of the remainder is unknown. In this sample the table shows about 82,000 clones, roughly 95% of which occur a single time. Together, the top ten hold approximately 0.41% of the sample. Sequenced sample: T cells isolated from PBMCs. The chain joins TRBV7-2 to TRBJ1-1; the D segment cannot be called with confidence. This TCR came from a human donor in good health. The bases are TGTGCCAGCAGCCTAGGCGGAAATTTGAACACTGAAGCTTTCTTT. This sequence encodes CASSLGGNLNTEAFF. With the rest looked up from the reference TRBV7-2 and TRBJ1-1 genes rather than sequenced, the full variable domain is GAGVSQSPSNKVTEKGKDVELRCDPISGHTALYWYRQSLGQGLEFLIYFQGNSAPDKSGLPSDRFSAERTGGSVSTLTIQRTQQEDSAVYLCASSLGGNLNTEAFFGQGTRLTVV.